A selection of T cell receptor beta chains follows, all from one sample in a study of Ad26.COV2.S vaccination and SARS-CoV-2 variants. TCRdb's copy holds only in-frame clones and misses some; the assay was immunoSEQ multiplex PCR. The table lists about 400,000 clones, about 91% of them singletons. The sequencing used peripheral blood, collected in a trial of Ad26.COV2.S vaccine versus placebo. The receptors here all came from a person between 18 and 60 years old who received the Ad26.COV2.S COVID-19 vaccine or a placebo. Each CDR3 is given with its conserved first and last residue. The D gene is left open where the match is weak. A clone size is listed for some rows: how often the clone was seen (once, few, many), or a class if it is expanded.

v_gene,j_gene,d_gene,abundance,CDR3nt,CDR3aa
TRBV7-9,TRBJ2-1,TRBD1,once,TGTGCCAGCAGCTCGGGACAGGTCAGCTCCTACAATGAGCAGTTCTTC,CASSSGQVSSYNEQFF
TRBV5-8,TRBJ1-1,NA,few,TGTGCCAGCAGCTTCCTCAGGGTGAACACTGAAGCTTTCTTT,CASSFLRVNTEAFF
TRBV4-3,TRBJ2-7,TRBD1,NA,TGCGCCAGCAGCCAAGAGGCAGGGGGTCCCTACGAGCAGTACTTC,CASSQEAGGPYEQYF
TRBV27,TRBJ2-4,NA,NA,TGTGCCAGCAGTTTATCGTCGGGGCTCGGAAACATTCAGTACTTC,CASSLSSGLGNIQYF
TRBV28,TRBJ1-5,NA,NA,TGTGCCAGCAGTTTGGAGCAGCCCCAGCATTTT,CASSLEQPQHF
TRBV5-1,TRBJ1-5,NA,NA,TGCGCCAGCAGCCTCTCGGGGGCCCTAAATCAGCCCCAGCATTTT,CASSLSGALNQPQHF
TRBV14,TRBJ2-1,NA,NA,TGTGCCAGCAGCCGCGTCCCCCTTAGCCGCAAATACAATGAGCAGTTCTTC,CASSRVPLSRKYNEQFF
TRBV30,TRBJ1-6,NA,NA,TGTGCCCGGGCCTTAGGGGACGGTCGTAATTCACCCCTCCACTTT,CARALGDGRNSPLHF
TRBV7-6,TRBJ2-1,TRBD2,NA,TGTGCCAGCAGCTTAACTAGCGGGATGCACAATGAGCAGTTCTTC,CASSLTSGMHNEQFF
TRBV2,TRBJ2-2,NA,NA,TGTGCCAGCACGGACACCGGGGAGCTGTTTTTT,CASTDTGELFF
TRBV19,TRBJ2-1,TRBD2,NA,TGTGCCAGTAGTACAGCAGCGGGAGTAAATGAGCAGTTCTTC,CASSTAAGVNEQFF
TRBV30,TRBJ2-3,NA,NA,TGTGCCTGGAGTCCGCTAGCAACTAGCACAGATACGCAGTATTTT,CAWSPLATSTDTQYF
TRBV19,TRBJ2-3,TRBD1,NA,TGTGCCAGTCTCCACAGGGGCGGCGGCACAGATACGCAGTATTTT,CASLHRGGGTDTQYF
TRBV3-1/TRBV3-2,TRBJ1-2,NA,NA,TGTGCCAGCAGCCAAGATATGGGTGGCTTGGGGGGCTACACCTTC,CASSQDMGGLGGYTF
TRBV19,TRBJ2-2,TRBD1,NA,TGTGCCAGTAGTACCGACAGGGTCCCCGGGGAGCTGTTTTTT,CASSTDRVPGELFF
TRBV28,TRBJ2-1,TRBD2,NA,TGTGCCAGCAGTTTCCCCAATAGCGGGGCGGGGGATGAGCAGTTCTTC,CASSFPNSGAGDEQFF
TRBV6-4,TRBJ2-1,TRBD2,few,TGTGCCAGCAGCGAATCTAGCGGGAGGGCCAGTGAGCAGTTCTTC,CASSESSGRASEQFF